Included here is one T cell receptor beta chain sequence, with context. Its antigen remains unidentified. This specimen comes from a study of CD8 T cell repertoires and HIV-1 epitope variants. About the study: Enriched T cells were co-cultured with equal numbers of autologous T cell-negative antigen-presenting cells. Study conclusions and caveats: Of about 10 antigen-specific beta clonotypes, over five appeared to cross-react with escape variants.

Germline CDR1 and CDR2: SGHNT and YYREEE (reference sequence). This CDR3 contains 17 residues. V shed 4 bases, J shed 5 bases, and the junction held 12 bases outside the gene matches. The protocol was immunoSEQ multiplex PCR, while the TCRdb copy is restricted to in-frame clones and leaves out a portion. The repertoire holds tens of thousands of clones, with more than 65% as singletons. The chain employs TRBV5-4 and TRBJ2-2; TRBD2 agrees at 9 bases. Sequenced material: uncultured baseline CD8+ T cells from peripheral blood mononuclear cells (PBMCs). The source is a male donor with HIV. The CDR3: CASSPLGSGSITGELFF. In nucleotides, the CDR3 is TGTGCCAGCAGCCCCCTGGGTAGCGGGAGCATAACCGGGGAGCTGTTTTTT.